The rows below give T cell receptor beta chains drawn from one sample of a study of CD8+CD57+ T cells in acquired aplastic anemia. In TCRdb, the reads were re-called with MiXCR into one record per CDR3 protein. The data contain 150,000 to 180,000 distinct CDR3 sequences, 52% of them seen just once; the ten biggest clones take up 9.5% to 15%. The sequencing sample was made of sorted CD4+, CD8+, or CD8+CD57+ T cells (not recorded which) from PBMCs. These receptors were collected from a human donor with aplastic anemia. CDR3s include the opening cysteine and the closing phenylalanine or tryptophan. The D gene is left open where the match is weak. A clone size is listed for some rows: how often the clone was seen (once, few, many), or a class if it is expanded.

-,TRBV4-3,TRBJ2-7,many,CASSQDTRSGSYEQYF,TGCGCCAGCAGCCAAGATACTCGGTCCGGGTCCTACGAGCAGTACTTC
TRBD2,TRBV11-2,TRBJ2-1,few,CASSFRFGLAGSYNEQFF,TGTGCCAGCAGCTTCAGATTCGGACTAGCGGGCTCCTACAATGAGCAGTTCTTC
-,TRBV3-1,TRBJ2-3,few,CASSQGSSARGTDTQYF,TGTGCCAGCAGCCAAGGGAGTTCTGCCCGGGGCACAGATACGCAGTATTTT
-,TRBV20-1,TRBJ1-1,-,CSARKPSQIMNTEAFF,TGCAGTGCTCGCAAGCCTTCACAGATCATGAACACTGAAGCTTTCTTT
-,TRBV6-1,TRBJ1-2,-,CASPPGTGIYGYTF,TGTGCCAGTCCCCCCGGGACGGGGATCTATGGCTACACCTTC
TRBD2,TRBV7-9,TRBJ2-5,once,CASSSGLAAQETQYF,TGTGCCAGCAGCTCGGGACTAGCGGCCCAAGAGACCCAGTACTTC
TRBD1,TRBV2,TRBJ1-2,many,CASSTWGQGSYGYTF,TGTGCCAGCAGTACCTGGGGACAGGGAAGCTATGGCTACACCTTC
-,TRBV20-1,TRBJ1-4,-,CSARAAGSATNEKLFF,TGCAGTGCTAGAGCGGCGGGGAGTGCAACTAATGAAAAACTGTTTTTT
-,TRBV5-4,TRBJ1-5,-,CASSSGPSQPQHF,TGTGCCAGCAGCTCAGGGCCTTCGCAGCCCCAGCATTTT
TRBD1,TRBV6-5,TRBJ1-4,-,CASSYAGTAVEKLFF,TGTGCCAGCAGTTATGCCGGGACAGCGGTTGAAAAACTGTTTTTT
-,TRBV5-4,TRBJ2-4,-,CASSLSGEGRGWMAKNIQYF,TGTGCCAGCAGCTTGTCCGGAGAAGGGCGCGGATGGATGGCCAAAAACATTCAGTACTTC
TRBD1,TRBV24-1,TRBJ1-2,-,CATSDGGQGRGYTF,TGTGCCACCAGTGATGGGGGACAGGGGCGCGGCTACACCTTC
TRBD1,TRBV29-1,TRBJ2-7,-,CSVRTGTGYEQYF,TGCAGCGTCCGGACAGGCACGGGATACGAGCAGTACTTC
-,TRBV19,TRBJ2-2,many,CASSIPTGELFF,TGTGCCAGTAGTATACCTACCGGGGAGCTGTTTTTT
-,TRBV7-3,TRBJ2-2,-,CASSLGEGGLFF,TGTGCCAGCAGCCTGGGGGAAGGGGGGCTGTTTTTT
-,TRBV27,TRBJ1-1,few,CASSLSLEGKTEAFF,TGTGCCAGCAGTTTATCCTTAGAGGGAAAAACTGAAGCTTTCTTT
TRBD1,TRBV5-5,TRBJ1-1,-,CASSYRTGNTEAFF,TGTGCCAGCAGCTATAGGACAGGGAACACTGAAGCTTTCTTT
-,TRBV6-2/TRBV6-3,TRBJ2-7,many,CASRPDGDYEQYF,TGTGCCAGCAGACCTGACGGAGACTACGAGCAGTACTTC
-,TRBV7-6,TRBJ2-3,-,CASSLGEGRTDTQYF,TGTGCCAGCAGCTTAGGAGAGGGACGAACAGATACGCAGTATTTT
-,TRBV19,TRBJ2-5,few,CASSIGRQETQYF,TGTGCCAGTAGTATCGGCAGACAAGAGACCCAGTACTTC
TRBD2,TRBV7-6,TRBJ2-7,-,CASSLEASGTPYEQYF,TGTGCCAGCAGCTTAGAGGCTAGCGGCACCCCCTACGAGCAGTACTTC
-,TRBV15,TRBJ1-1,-,CATSRDLQSAEAFF,TGTGCCACCAGCAGAGATCTACAAAGCGCTGAAGCTTTCTTT
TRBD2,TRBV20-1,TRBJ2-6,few,CSARGPGQRGGRANVLTF,TGCAGTGCTAGAGGCCCGGGACAGCGGGGGGGTCGGGCCAACGTCCTGACTTTC
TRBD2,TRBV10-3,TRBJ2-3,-,CATHDSSGRSTDTQYF,TGTGCCACCCACGATTCTAGCGGGAGGAGCACAGATACGCAGTATTTT